The T cell receptor (beta chain) described here comes from a study of blood T cell repertoires in COVID-19 (dated by TCRdb to about 2020). Notes on the research overall: Samples covering the acute and convalescent phases of COVID-19 were provided by collaborators in the United States, Italy and Spain. Samples were obtained from the ongoing ImmuneRACE study (first 160 participants) and from roughly 1,300 subjects provided by 6 global collaborators. Sample metadata almost always included a de-identified subject ID, COVID-19 status, age in years and sex. Where available, HLA class I and class II types were obtained from metadata supplied by the sample provider rather than from assay-based typing. Subjects who had been exposed to COVID-19, were actively infected with it, or had recovered from it provided the deeply sampled blood TCRbeta repertoires that made up the dataset. The material from the prospective study consisted of cDNA or gDNA derived from T cells, B-cell-depleted T cells, or PBMCs. The repertoires were released in a freely available public database meant as a resource for research on the immune response to SARS-CoV-2.

For this clone: There is no known antigen for this receptor. No much larger clone exists at a distance of one base, and base qualities are not known.

Inclusive of the bounding cysteine and phenylalanine, the CDR3 is 15 residues long. Just the 45-base CDR3 DNA is kept, in frame starting at base 1. CDR1 and CDR2, per the germline V gene, are MNHEY and SVGAGI. V is reduced by 6 bases and J by 4 bases, leaving a spacing of 18 bases between them. Whole blood was collected in K2EDTA tubes by collaborating institutions according to the institutions' own protocols. Collaborator samples were shipped for TCRbeta analysis as frozen whole blood, isolated PBMCs, or DNA extracted from either sample type. General findings and caveats noted by the study authors: Clinical and demographic metadata were provided uncurated, with the amount varying by source and participant.

TCRbeta CDR3 regions were amplified from genomic DNA using the immunoSEQ Assay, a bias-controlled multiplex PCR. In the authors' own workflow: The number of nucleated cells in each sample was estimated from the amplification of reference gene primers within the assay. Sequence reads were collapsed and filtered to measure the absolute abundance of every unique TCRbeta CDR3 rearrangement. For each sample, productive Simpson clonality was calculated by taking the square root of Simpson's diversity index across productive rearrangements. The table comes from immuneACCESS by way of TCRdb, which keeps in-frame sequences with V and J called. Part of the clones is missing from these tables; in studies checked, under half for an unresolved V gene and the rest for unknown reasons. V and J calls and clone size are those listed in that table; D and trimming were worked out from the DNA. A total of 60,000 to 70,000 clones appear in this sample, roughly 80% of them only once. About two fifths of the sample rests with the top ten.

The chain uses TRBV6-5 and TRBJ1-2; the D gene identity is not certain. The clonotype comes from a human donor in a cohort sampled during active COVID-19. The sequencing input was peripheral blood. For the CDR3, the sequence is CASRATISSIYGYTF. The nucleotide sequence is TGTGCCAGCAGGGCGACAATTTCCTCAATCTATGGCTACACCTTC.